Sequencing of this T cell receptor beta chain was carried out in a study of shared clonotypes between healthy human individuals. This CDR3 spans 16 amino acids. V was cut by 0 bases and J by 4 bases, with 16 bases left in between. Germline CDR1 is MGHRA and CDR2 is YSYEKL. Selected positively for CCR7 and CD45RO-negative, naive CD8 cells excluded terminally differentiated effector memory CD45RA+ cells. Sequencing was at deep level. Repertoires were generated with immunoSEQ multiplex PCR, while TCRdb's copy carries only in-frame clones and drops some. The sample contains roughly 850,000 clones, about 96% of which appear only once.

This chain joins TRBV4-1 and TRBJ2-7; D may be TRBD2 (6 bases). The specimen sequenced was naive CD8+ T cells sorted from blood. The source is a man in his thirties or forties in good health. The CDR3 loop reads CASSQEAQSGEYEQYF. CDR3 coding DNA: TGCGCCAGCAGCCAAGAAGCGCAGTCGGGGGAGTACGAGCAGTACTTC.